Reported below is one T cell receptor (beta chain). This clonotype was seen a few times. The antigen it binds to is not known. No base quality values were provided; no much bigger clone lies one nucleotide off. The CDR3 runs 14 amino acids, cysteine and phenylalanine included. Here the CDR3 DNA is all that survives: 42 bases in frame from base 1. As encoded in the germline V gene (reference sequence), CDR1 is MNHEY while CDR2 is SMNVEV. V sheds 6 bases and J sheds 4 bases, leaving 15 bases between their ends. This specimen belongs to a study of patients and donors after allogeneic stem cell transplantation (dated by TCRdb to 2020 to 2022). Libraries were built with RT-PCR. TCRdb shows the sequencer as NextSeq 550. TCRdb passed the public sequencing reads through fastp at Q25 and MiXCR, retaining productive beta sequences. Under each unique CDR3 protein, matching rows form one entry showing the most common genes and DNA. The sample table records about 230,000 distinct CDR3 sequences; roughly an eighth of these occur just once. 11% of the sample is taken by the ten largest.

The chain is made from TRBV27 and TRBJ1-1; TRBD1 could be the D gene, as 6 bases match. The receptor's source is a human donor who was either an allogeneic HSCT recipient or a stem cell or donor lymphocyte infusion donor (not recorded which). It is not recorded whose cells these are; they may come from a transplant donor. Sequenced sample: blood, either unsorted or a sorted T cell fraction (not recorded which). The CDR3 sequence is CASRLLQGTTEAFF. The sequence in DNA is TGTGCCAGCAGGCTACTCCAGGGGACCACTGAAGCTTTCTTT.